The entry that follows covers one T cell receptor beta chain sequence. Its antigen is not yet known. There are no base qualities to consult, and no much larger clone falls within one base. The CDR3, from cysteine to phenylalanine, totals 13 residues. The retained sequence is limited to the CDR3, 39 bases, with the frame set at the first base. V and J lose 2 bases and 7 bases, and a span of 13 bases separates them. CDR1 is given as SGHDT and CDR2 as YYEEEE, both from the germline V gene. The time point label corresponds to: about 28 days (+/-7) after the second vaccine dose. AZD1222 recipients whose second dose came at about 4 weeks and those whose second dose came at about 12 weeks were combined into one group, since spike-specific TCR depth and breadth did not differ between the two schedules. Vaccinee samples were obtained from the UK trials COV001 and COV002, which included a single-blind randomized controlled phase 2/3 trial of AZD1222 (ChAdOx1 nCoV-19) in healthy adults. Trial participant PBMC samples were collected at day 0 and day 28 after the second dose for TCRbeta chain sequencing.

This sample is part of a study of T cell responses to AZD1222 COVID-19 vaccine (dated by TCRdb to the early 2020s). Looking at the study overall: A total of about 230 trial participants underwent TCR sequencing, of whom some 210 received two doses of AZD1222 and some 25 received two doses of the MenACWY control vaccine. Trial participants were enrolled by age into subgroups of 18-55, 56-69 and 70-plus years, and around 150, 29 and 61 TCR-sequenced participants, respectively, were included in these subgroups.

The CDR3 regions of human TCRbeta chains were analyzed by immunosequencing. The paper's processing steps were these. TCRs in the repertoires were matched against a reference library of SARS-CoV-2-specific TCRs that had been generated with the MIRA antigen-specificity platform. Breadth was defined as the fraction of unique TCRs that were SARS-CoV-2-associated, and depth was defined as the fraction of total T cells that were SARS-CoV-2-associated. Using the MIRA data, each spike-specific TCR was assigned both to the spike region to which the TCR was reactive and to a CD4 or CD8 class. Log10-transformed breadth and depth values were compared by one-way ANOVA with Sidak's multiple comparisons tests. In its TCRdb copy, this immuneACCESS table keeps in-frame sequences only and misses some clones. Where compared with another copy, unresolved V genes explain less than half of these, and the others have no known cause. For V, J and clone size, that table is used; D and trimming come from the DNA. For this sample there are 89,000 or so clones; just over 85% appear just once. The ten largest account for 5.5% to 6% of the sample.

The research as a whole found: The 56-69-year group was small, and its depth increase did not reach significance, likely because of low power. The whole spike protein was spanned by vaccine-associated CD4 TCRs, and dominant responses were seen in regions 160-218 and 743-854. Only a handful of AZD1222 recipients were SARS-CoV-2 seropositive at baseline, limiting conclusions about previously exposed vaccinees. Because no day 14 peak-response samples were available, the repertoires could be characterized only after the peak T cell response. After two AZD1222 doses, spike-specific TCR breadth and depth were significantly higher than at day 0 and than in MenACWY recipients. Participants were mostly white British, with more females than males. The authors suggested clonal diversity may have been underestimated. Reportedly, almost half of the unique spike-specific TCRs recognized epitopes lying outside the regions that are mutated in the B.1.351 and B.1.1.7 variants.

Sequencing used peripheral blood, obtained 28 days after the second AZD1222 dose. This clonotype was obtained from an adult who received the AZD1222 COVID-19 vaccine. The rearranged segments are TRBV5-6 and TRBJ2-7; the D segment could be TRBD1, given 6 matching bases. The CDR3 protein is CASSFDRPGEQYF. Read as DNA, the sequence is TGTGCCAGCAGCTTCGACAGGCCGGGAGAGCAGTACTTC.